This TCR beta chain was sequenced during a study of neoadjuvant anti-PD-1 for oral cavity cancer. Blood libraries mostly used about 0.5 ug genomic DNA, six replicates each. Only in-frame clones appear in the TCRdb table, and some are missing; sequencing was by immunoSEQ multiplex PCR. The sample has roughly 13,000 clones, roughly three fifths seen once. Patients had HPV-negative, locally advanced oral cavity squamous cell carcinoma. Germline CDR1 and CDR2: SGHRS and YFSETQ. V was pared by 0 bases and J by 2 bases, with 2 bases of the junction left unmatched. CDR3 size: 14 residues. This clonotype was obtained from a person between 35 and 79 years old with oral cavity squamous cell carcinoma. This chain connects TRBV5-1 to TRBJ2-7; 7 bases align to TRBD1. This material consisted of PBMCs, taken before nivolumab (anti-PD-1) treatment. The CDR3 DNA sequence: TGCGCCAGCAGCTTGGACAGGGGAACCTACGAGCAGTACTTC. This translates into CASSLDRGTYEQYF.